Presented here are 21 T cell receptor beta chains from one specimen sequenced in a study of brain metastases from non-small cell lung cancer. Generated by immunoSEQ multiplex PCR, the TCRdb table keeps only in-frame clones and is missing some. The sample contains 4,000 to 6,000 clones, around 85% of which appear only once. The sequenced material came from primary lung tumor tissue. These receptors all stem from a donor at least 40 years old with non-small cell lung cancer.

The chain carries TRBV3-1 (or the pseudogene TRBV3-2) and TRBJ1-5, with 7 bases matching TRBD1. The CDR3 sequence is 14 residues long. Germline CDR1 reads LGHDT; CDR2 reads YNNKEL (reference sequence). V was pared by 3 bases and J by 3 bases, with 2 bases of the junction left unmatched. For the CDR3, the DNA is TGTGCCAGCAGCCAGACAGGGAACAATCAGCCCCAGCATTTT. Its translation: CASSQTGNNQPQHF.

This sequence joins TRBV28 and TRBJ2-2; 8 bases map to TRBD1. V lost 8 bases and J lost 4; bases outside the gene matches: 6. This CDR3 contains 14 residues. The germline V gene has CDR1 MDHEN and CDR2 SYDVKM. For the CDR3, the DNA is TGTGCCAGCCTCGGACAGGGCAGCACCGGGGAGCTGTTTTTT. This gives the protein CASLGQGSTGELFF.

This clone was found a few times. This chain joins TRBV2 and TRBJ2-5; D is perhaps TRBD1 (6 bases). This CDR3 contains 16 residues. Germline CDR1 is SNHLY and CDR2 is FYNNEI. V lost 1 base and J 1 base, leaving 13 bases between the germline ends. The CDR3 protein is CASSEGTYRAQETQYF. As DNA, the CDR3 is TGTGCCAGCAGTGAAGGGACTTACAGGGCCCAAGAGACCCAGTACTTC.

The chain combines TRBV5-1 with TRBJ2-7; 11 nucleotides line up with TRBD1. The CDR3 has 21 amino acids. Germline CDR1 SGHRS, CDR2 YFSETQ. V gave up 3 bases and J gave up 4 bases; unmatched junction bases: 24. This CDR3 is CASSSRPFRGTGGLSRYEQYF. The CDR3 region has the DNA TGCGCCAGCAGCTCACGCCCATTCCGCGGGACAGGGGGACTTTCGCGGTACGAGCAGTACTTC.

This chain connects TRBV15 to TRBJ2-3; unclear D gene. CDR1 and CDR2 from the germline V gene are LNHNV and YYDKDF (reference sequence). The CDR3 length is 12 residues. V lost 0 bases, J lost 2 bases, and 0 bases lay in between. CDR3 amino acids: CATSRDTDTQYF. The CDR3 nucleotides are TGTGCCACCAGCAGAGACACAGATACGCAGTATTTT.

CDR3: CASRRGGGYEQYF. The CDR3 DNA reads TGTGCCAGCCGTCGCGGGGGGGGCTACGAGCAGTACTTC. This chain uses TRBV6-5 with TRBJ2-7, with 9 bases lining up with TRBD2. The CDR3 runs 13 residues. Germline V gene data show CDR1 as MNHEY and CDR2 as SVGAGI. V was pared by 8 bases and J by 3 bases, with 5 bases of the junction left unmatched.

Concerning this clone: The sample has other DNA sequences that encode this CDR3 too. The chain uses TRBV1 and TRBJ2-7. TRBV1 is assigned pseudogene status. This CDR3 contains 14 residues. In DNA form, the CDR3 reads TGCACCAGCAGCCAAGTCGCCGTTTCCTACGAGCAGTACTTC. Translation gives CTSSQVAVSYEQYF.

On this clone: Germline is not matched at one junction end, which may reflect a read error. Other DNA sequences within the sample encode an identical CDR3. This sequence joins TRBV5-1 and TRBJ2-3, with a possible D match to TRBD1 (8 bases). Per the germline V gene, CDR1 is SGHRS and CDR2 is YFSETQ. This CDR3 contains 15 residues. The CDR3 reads CASSLQGAGADTQYF. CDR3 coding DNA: TGCGCTAGCAGCTTGCAGGGGGCGGGGGCAGATACGCAGTATTTT.

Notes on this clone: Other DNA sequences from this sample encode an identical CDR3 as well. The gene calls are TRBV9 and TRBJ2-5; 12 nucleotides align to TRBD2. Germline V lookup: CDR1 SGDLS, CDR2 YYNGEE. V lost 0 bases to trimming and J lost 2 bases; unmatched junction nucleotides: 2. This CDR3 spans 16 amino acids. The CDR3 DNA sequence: TGTGCCAGCAGCGTAGGGCTAGCGGGAGGGCAAGAGACCCAGTACTTC. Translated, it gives CASSVGLAGGQETQYF.

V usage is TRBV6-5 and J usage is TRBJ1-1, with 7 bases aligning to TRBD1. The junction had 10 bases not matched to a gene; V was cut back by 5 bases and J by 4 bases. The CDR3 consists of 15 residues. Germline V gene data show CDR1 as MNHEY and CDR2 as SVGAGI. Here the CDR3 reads CASSTPLQGTTEAFF. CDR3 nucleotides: TGTGCCAGCAGTACCCCTCTACAGGGGACCACTGAAGCTTTCTTT.

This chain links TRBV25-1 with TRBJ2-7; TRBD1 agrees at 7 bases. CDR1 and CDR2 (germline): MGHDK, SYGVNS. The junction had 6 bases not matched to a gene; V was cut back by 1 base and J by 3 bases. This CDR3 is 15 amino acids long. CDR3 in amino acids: CASSESNRGHYEQYF. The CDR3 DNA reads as TGTGCCAGCAGTGAATCAAACAGGGGCCACTACGAGCAGTACTTC.

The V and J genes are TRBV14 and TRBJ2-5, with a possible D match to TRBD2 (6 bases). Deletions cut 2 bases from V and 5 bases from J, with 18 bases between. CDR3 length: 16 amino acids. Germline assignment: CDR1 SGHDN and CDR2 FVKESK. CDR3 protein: CASSQLPGLGRETQYF. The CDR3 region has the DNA TGTGCCAGCAGCCAACTTCCGGGACTGGGAAGGGAGACCCAGTACTTC.

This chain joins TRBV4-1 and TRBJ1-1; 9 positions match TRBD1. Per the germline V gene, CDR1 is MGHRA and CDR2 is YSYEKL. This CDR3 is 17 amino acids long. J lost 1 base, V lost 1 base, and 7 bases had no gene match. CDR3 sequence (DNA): TGCGCCAGCAGCCAAGCTGGACAGGGGTTGGCGAACACTGAAGCTTTCTTT. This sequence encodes CASSQAGQGLANTEAFF.

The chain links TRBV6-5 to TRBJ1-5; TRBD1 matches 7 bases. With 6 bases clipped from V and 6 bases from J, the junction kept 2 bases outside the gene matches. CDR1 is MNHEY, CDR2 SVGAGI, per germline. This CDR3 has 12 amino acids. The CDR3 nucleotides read TGTGCCAGCAGCACAGGGGCTCAGCCCCAGCATTTT. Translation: CASSTGAQPQHF.

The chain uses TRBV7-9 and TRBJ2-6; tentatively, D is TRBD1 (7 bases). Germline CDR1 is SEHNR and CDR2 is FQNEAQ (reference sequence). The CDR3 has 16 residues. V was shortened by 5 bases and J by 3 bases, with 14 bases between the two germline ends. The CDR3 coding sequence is TGTGCCAGCAGCCGACAGGGAGGTAGTGGGGCCAACGTCCTGACTTTC. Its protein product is CASSRQGGSGANVLTF.

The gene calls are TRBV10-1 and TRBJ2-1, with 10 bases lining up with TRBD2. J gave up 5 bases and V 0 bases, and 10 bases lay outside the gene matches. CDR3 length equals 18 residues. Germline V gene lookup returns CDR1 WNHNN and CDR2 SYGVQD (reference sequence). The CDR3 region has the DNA TGCGCCAGCAGTGAGTCGATACCCAGCCTAGCGGGAGACAATGAGCAGTTCTTC. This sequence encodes CASSESIPSLAGDNEQFF.

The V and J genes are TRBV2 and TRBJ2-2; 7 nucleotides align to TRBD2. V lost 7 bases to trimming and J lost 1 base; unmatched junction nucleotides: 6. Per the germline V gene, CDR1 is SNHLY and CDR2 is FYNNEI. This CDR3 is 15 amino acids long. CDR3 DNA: TGTGCCAGCAACCTAGCGGCCATGAACACCGGGGAGCTGTTTTTT. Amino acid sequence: CASNLAAMNTGELFF. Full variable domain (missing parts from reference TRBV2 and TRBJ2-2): EPEVTQTPSHQVTQMGQEVILRCVPISNHLYFYWYRQILGQKVEFLVSFYNNEISEKSEIFDDQFSVERPDGSNFTLKIRSTKLEDSAMYFCASNLAAMNTGELFFGEGSRLTVL.

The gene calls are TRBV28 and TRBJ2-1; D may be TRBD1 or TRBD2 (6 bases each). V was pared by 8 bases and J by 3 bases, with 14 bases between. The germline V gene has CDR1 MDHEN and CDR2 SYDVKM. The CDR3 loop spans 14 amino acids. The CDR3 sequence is CASVPGGIYNEQFF. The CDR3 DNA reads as TGTGCCAGCGTACCCGGGGGCATCTACAATGAGCAGTTCTTC.

CDR3: CASSRDFGGNQPQHF. In nucleotides, the CDR3 is TGTGCCAGCAGTAGGGACTTCGGAGGCAATCAGCCCCAGCATTTT. The chain links TRBV2 to TRBJ1-5; weak D call: TRBD1 (5 bases). CDR1 SNHLY and CDR2 FYNNEI come from the germline V gene. This CDR3 region has 15 residues. V was shortened by 5 bases and J by 2 bases, with 13 bases between the two germline ends.

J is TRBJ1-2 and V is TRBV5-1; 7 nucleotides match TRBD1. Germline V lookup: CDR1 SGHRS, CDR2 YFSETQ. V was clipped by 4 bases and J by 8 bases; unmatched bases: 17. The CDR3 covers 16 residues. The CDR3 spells CASSPTHRQGPWGYTF. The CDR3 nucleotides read TGCGCCAGCAGCCCGACCCATAGACAGGGACCGTGGGGCTACACCTTC.

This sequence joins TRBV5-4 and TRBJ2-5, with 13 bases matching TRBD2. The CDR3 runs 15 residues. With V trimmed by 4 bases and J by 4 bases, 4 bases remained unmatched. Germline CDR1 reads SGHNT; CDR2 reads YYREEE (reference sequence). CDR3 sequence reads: CASSRTSGSAETQYF. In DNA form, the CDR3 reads TGTGCCAGCAGCCGGACTAGCGGGAGCGCAGAGACCCAGTACTTC.